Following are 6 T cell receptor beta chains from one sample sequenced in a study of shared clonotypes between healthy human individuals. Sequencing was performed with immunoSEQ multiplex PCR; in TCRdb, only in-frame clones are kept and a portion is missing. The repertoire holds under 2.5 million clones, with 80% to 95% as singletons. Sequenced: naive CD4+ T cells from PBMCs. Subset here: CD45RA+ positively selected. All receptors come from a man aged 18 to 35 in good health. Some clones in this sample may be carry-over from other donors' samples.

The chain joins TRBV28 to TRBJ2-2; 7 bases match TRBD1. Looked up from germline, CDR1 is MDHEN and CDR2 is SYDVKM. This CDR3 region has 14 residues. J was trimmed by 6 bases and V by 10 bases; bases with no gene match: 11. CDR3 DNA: TGTGCCACAAAGAACAGGGGATCTGCCGGGGAGCTGTTTTTT. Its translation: CATKNRGSAGELFF.

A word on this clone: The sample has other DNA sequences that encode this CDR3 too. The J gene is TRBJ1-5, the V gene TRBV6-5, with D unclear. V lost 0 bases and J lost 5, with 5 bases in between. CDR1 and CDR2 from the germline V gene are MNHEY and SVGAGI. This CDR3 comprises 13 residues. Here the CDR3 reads CASSYSKDQPQHF. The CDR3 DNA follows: TGTGCCAGCAGTTACTCGAAGGATCAGCCCCAGCATTTT.

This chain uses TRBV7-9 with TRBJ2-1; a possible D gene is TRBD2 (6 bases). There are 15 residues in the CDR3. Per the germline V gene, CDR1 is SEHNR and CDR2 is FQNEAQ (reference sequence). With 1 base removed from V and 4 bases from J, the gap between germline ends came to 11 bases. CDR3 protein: CASSLVFSGYNEQFF. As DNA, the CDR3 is TGTGCCAGCAGCTTAGTTTTTAGCGGATACAATGAGCAGTTCTTC.

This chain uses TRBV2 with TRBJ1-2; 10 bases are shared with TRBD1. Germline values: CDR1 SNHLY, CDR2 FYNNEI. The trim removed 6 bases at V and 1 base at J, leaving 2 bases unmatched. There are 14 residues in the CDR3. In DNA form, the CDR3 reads TGTGCCAGCAGGGGGACAGGGGATAACTATGGCTACACCTTC. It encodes CASRGTGDNYGYTF.

CDR3 in amino acids: CASSQRQGARNEQFF. CDR3 in DNA: TGTGCCAGCAGCCAGAGACAGGGGGCGCGGAATGAGCAGTTCTTC. The J gene is TRBJ2-1, the V gene TRBV5-4, with 10 bases aligning to TRBD1. Unmatched junction bases numbered 8, after V lost 4 bases and J lost 7 bases. Looked up from germline, CDR1 is SGHNT and CDR2 is YYREEE (reference sequence). The CDR3 covers 15 residues.

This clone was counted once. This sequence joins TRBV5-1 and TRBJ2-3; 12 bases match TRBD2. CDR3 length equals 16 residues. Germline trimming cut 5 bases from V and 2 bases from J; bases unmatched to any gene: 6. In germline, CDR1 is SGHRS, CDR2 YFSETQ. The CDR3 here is CASRASSGRATDTQYF. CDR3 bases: TGCGCCAGCAGGGCTTCTAGCGGGAGGGCCACAGATACGCAGTATTTT.